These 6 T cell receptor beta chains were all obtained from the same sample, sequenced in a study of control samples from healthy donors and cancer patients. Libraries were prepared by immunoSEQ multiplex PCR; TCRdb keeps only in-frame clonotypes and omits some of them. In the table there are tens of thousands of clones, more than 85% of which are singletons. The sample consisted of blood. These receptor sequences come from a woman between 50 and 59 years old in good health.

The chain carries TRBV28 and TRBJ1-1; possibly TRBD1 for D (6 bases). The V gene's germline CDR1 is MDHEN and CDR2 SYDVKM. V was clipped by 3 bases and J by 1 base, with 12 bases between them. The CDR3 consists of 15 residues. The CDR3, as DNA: TGTGCCAGCAGTTTTTCCGGGGGCCAGAACACTGAAGCTTTCTTT. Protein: CASSFSGGQNTEAFF.

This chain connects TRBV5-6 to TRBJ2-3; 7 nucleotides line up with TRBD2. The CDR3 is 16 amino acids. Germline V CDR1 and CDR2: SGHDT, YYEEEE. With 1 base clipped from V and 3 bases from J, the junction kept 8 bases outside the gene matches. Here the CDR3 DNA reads TGTGCCAGCAGCTTGAAACCGACTAGCAGTACAGATACGCAGTATTTT. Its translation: CASSLKPTSSTDTQYF.

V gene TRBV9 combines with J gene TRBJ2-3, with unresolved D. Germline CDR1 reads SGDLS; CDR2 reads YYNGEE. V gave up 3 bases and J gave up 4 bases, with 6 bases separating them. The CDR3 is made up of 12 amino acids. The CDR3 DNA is TGTGCCAGCAGCGCGTCTTCAGATACGCAGTATTTT. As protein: CASSASSDTQYF.

CDR3 sequence reads: CASSLTKGQGPHNEQFF. In nucleotides, the CDR3 is TGTGCCAGCAGCTTAACGAAGGGACAGGGGCCTCACAATGAGCAGTTCTTC. J is TRBJ2-1 and V is TRBV7-9, with 10 bases aligning to TRBD1. The germline gives CDR1 SEHNR, CDR2 FQNEAQ (reference sequence). This CDR3 contains 17 residues. Losses at the gene ends were 2 bases for V and 5 bases for J; bases not matched to a gene: 9.

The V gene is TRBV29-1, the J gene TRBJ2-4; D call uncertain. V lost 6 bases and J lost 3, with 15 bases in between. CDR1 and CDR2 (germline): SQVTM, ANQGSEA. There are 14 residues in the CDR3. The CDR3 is CSVRWEVGKNIQYF. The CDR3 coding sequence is TGCAGCGTCCGGTGGGAAGTGGGCAAAAACATTCAGTACTTC.

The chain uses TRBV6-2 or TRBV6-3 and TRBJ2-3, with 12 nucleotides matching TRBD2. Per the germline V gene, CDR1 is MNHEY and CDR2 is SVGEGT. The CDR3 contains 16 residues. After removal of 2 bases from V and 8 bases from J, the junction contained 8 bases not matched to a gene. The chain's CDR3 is CASSYLRLAGDRTQYF. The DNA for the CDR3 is TGTGCCAGCAGTTACCTTCGACTAGCGGGGGACCGTACGCAGTATTTT.